This is a list of T cell receptor beta chains from one sample in a study of graft-versus-host responses after intestinal transplantation. TCRdb keeps only in-frame clones here, not all; method: immunoSEQ multiplex PCR. This sample has around 100,000 clones, with 87% found just once. The antigens for these receptors are not known. Sample: unstimulated CD4+ T cells sorted from spleen or lymph node cells, taken before transplant. The receptors originated from a human donor who was the organ donor for an intestinal transplant. The CDR3 runs from the conserved cysteine through the conserved F or W. Fields, in order: clone size, V gene, D gene, J gene, CDR3 protein, CDR3 DNA. The D gene is left open where the match is weak. Clone sizes are given selectively: once, few, many, or a class where the clone is expanded.

>NA|TRBV6-5|NA|TRBJ1-4
CASSYSGVNEKLLF
TGTGCCAGCAGTTACTCAGGGGTTAATGAAAAACTGCTTTTT
>NA|TRBV4-1|NA|TRBJ1-5
CASSRDGGKNQPQHF
TGCGCCAGCAGCCGGGACGGTGGAAAAAATCAGCCCCAGCATTTT
>NA|TRBV7-2|NA|TRBJ2-1
CASSLEGGNEQFF
TGTGCCAGCAGCTTAGAAGGGGGCAATGAGCAGTTCTTC
>NA|TRBV28|TRBD1|TRBJ2-7
CASRTGMTYEQYF
TGTGCCAGCAGGACAGGGATGACCTACGAGCAGTACTTC
>NA|TRBV11-2|TRBD1|TRBJ1-6
CASSVQGASNSPLHF
TGTGCCAGCAGCGTACAGGGGGCGTCTAATTCACCCCTCCACTTT
>NA|TRBV27|NA|TRBJ1-5
CASAPTRGVSGNQPQHF
TGTGCCAGCGCCCCAACTCGGGGGGTCTCGGGCAATCAGCCCCAGCATTTT
>NA|TRBV18|TRBD1|TRBJ1-4
CASSLGDSHNEKLFF
TGTGCCAGCTCACTGGGGGACAGTCATAATGAAAAACTGTTTTTT
>once|TRBV5-1|NA|TRBJ2-1
CASSPGRASSYNEQFF
TGCGCCAGCAGCCCCGGACGAGCAAGCTCCTACAATGAGCAGTTCTTC
>NA|TRBV2|NA|TRBJ1-1
CASGARTNTEAFF
TGTGCCAGCGGCGCGAGGACTAACACTGAAGCTTTCTTT
>NA|TRBV28|TRBD1|TRBJ1-1
CASGLTGGNTEAFF
TGTGCCAGCGGGTTGACAGGGGGCAACACTGAAGCTTTCTTT
>NA|TRBV4-2|NA|TRBJ2-6
CASSQGSPVFSGANVLTF
TGTGCCAGCAGCCAAGGGTCTCCAGTGTTCTCTGGGGCCAACGTCCTGACTTTC
>NA|TRBV4-2|NA|TRBJ1-1
CASSQDGPRGNRGTEAFF
TGTGCCAGCAGCCAAGATGGGCCCCGGGGCAATAGGGGCACTGAAGCTTTCTTT
>few|TRBV19|NA|TRBJ2-1
CASSITMRLGSYNEQFF
TGTGCCAGTAGTATAACGATGAGGCTAGGCTCCTACAATGAGCAGTTCTTC
>NA|TRBV5-1|TRBD1|TRBJ1-2
CASSYNQGGDYGYTF
TGCGCCAGCAGCTATAACCAGGGGGGGGACTATGGCTACACCTTC